A selection of T cell receptor beta chains follows, all from one sample in a study of early T cells in non-severe SARS-CoV-2 infection. MiXCR, run by TCRdb on the 5' RACE reads, gives a single entry per CDR3 protein. The sample has about 110,000 distinct CDR3 sequences, around 10% seen once. Sequences were obtained from whole blood. The receptors were gathered from an adult who was a healthcare worker with PCR-confirmed SARS-CoV-2 infection or an uninfected control (not recorded which). Both conserved end residues are part of each CDR3. D genes are given only for firm matches. Clone size is shown for a subset of rows, as once, few, many or a class of expanded clone.

v_gene	d_gene	abundance	j_gene	CDR3nt	CDR3aa
TRBV3-1	NA	many	TRBJ1-6	TGTGCCAGCAGCCTACAGGCGGTGAGCTCCTATAATTCACCCCTCCACTTT	CASSLQAVSSYNSPLHF
TRBV3-1	NA	few	TRBJ1-1	TGTGCCAGCAGCCAGGCGCAGAACACTGAAGCTTTCTTT	CASSQAQNTEAFF
TRBV14	TRBD2	NA	TRBJ2-1	TGTGCCAGCAGACCCGGGGTAGCGGGGAGCTATGAGCAGTTCTTC	CASRPGVAGSYEQFF
TRBV28	NA	NA	TRBJ1-2	TGTGCCAGCACCCGACAGTATGGCTACACCTTC	CASTRQYGYTF
TRBV11-2	NA	few	TRBJ1-2	TGTGCCAGCAGCTTAGAGATAAGGGGAGGCTACACCTTC	CASSLEIRGGYTF
TRBV5-1	NA	many	TRBJ2-1	TGCGCCAGCAGCTTGGCGGGGGGCATGTACAATGAGCAGTTCTTC	CASSLAGGMYNEQFF
TRBV12-3/TRBV12-4	TRBD1	NA	TRBJ2-2	TGTGCCAGCAGACGGACAGGGGAGAACACCGGGGAGCTGTTTTTT	CASRRTGENTGELFF
TRBV3-1	NA	few	TRBJ2-7	TGTGCCAGCAGCCATGGGATAAGACAGGGAGGTTACGAGCAGTACTTC	CASSHGIRQGGYEQYF
TRBV28	TRBD2	NA	TRBJ2-3	TGTGCCAGCAGTACCCGACTAGCTGTTCCGTCGGATACGCAGTATTTT	CASSTRLAVPSDTQYF
TRBV12-5	NA	many	TRBJ1-3	TGTGCTAGTGGTCTTTGGTCTGGAAACACCATATATTTT	CASGLWSGNTIYF
TRBV29-1	NA	NA	TRBJ1-1	TGCAGCGCTCTGACAGACTCGAACACTGAAGCTTTCTTT	CSALTDSNTEAFF
TRBV7-3	TRBD2	many	TRBJ2-3	TGTGCCAGCAGCCCTGGACTAGGGAGTACGCAGTATTTT	CASSPGLGSTQYF
TRBV28	TRBD2	NA	TRBJ2-5	TGTGCCAGCAGTCCCCCCGGTGGGCGGGGGAAAGAGACCCAGTACTTC	CASSPPGGRGKETQYF
TRBV3-1	TRBD2	many	TRBJ2-3	TGTGCCAGCAGCCCTTTGACTAGCGGGAATGCGGGTACGCAGTATTTT	CASSPLTSGNAGTQYF
TRBV6-5	NA	NA	TRBJ1-1	TGTGCCAGCAGTTACTCGGTGGGAGGTAACACTGAAGCTTTCTTT	CASSYSVGGNTEAFF
TRBV28	TRBD1	many	TRBJ2-7	TGTGCCAGCAGCCCTACGGGGACAGGGGACTACGAGCAGTACTTC	CASSPTGTGDYEQYF
TRBV28	NA	NA	TRBJ2-5	TGTGCCAGCAGTTCTATCCGGACTGGTAGGAAAGAGACCCAGTACTTC	CASSSIRTGRKETQYF
TRBV29-1	NA	few	TRBJ1-3	TGCAGCGTTGAAGATCCGGACATGCGCTCTGGAAACACCATATATTTT	CSVEDPDMRSGNTIYF
TRBV6-6	TRBD1	many	TRBJ1-5	TGTGCCAGCAGAAGGACAGGGGACGGCAATCAGCCCCAGCATTTT	CASRRTGDGNQPQHF
TRBV20-1	NA	NA	TRBJ2-1	TGCAGTGCTCCAGGGGATGAGCAGTTCTTC	CSAPGDEQFF
TRBV20-1	TRBD2	few	TRBJ2-3	TGCAGTGCTATCGGACAGCTAGCGGGTTTTAGCACAGATACGCAGTATTTT	CSAIGQLAGFSTDTQYF
TRBV5-5	TRBD2	NA	TRBJ2-3	TGTGCCAGCAGCTTAGGACCCACTAGCGGCACAGATACGCAGTATTTT	CASSLGPTSGTDTQYF
TRBV7-3	TRBD2	NA	TRBJ2-7	TGTGCCAGCAGCTTAACGGGGGGGACGCAAGCCGAGCAGTACTTC	CASSLTGGTQAEQYF
TRBV6-1	NA	many	TRBJ1-2	TGTGCCAGCAGTGAGACGGCTCGGGACGGCTACACCTTC	CASSETARDGYTF
TRBV21-1	NA	NA	TRBJ1-5	TGTGCCAGCAGCAAAGGGACAGGGTTTCAGCCCCAGCATTTT	CASSKGTGFQPQHF
TRBV14	NA	NA	TRBJ2-3	TGTGCCAGCAGTCCAAGAGCTGGGGGCGCCAAAGATACGCAGTATTTT	CASSPRAGGAKDTQYF
TRBV7-3	NA	few	TRBJ1-1	TGTGCCAGCAGCTTACTGGGGCCGAACACTGAAGCTTTCTTT	CASSLLGPNTEAFF
TRBV18	TRBD1	many	TRBJ1-2	TGTGCCAGCTCACCGATGGGGACAGGGGACGGCTACACCTTC	CASSPMGTGDGYTF
TRBV7-6	NA	many	TRBJ1-5	TGTGCCAGCAGCCCACTACGACGGGAATATAGCAATCAGCCCCAGCATTTT	CASSPLRREYSNQPQHF
TRBV3-1	TRBD2	few	TRBJ2-7	TGTGCCAGCAGCCACCCCTGGGCTAGCGGTACCTACGAGCAGTACTTC	CASSHPWASGTYEQYF
TRBV7-2	NA	NA	TRBJ2-7	TGTGCCAGCAGCTTCAGCGCGGGGGCCCCCTACGAGCAGTACTTC	CASSFSAGAPYEQYF
TRBV5-8	TRBD2	few	TRBJ2-1	TGTGCCAGCAGCCTGCCGGGACTAGCGGGGGGACCCTACAATGAGCAGTTCTTC	CASSLPGLAGGPYNEQFF
TRBV5-4	TRBD2	NA	TRBJ2-3	TGTGCCAGCAGCTTGGGAGGGGCGGGGGATCCGAAGGTTACGCAGTATTTT	CASSLGGAGDPKVTQYF
TRBV20-1	NA	few	TRBJ2-7	TGCAGTGCTAGAGAAGTGGGGACAACTCTACTCTCCTACGAGCAGTACTTC	CSAREVGTTLLSYEQYF
TRBV2	NA	NA	TRBJ2-2	TGTGCCAGCATCGAGGCCGGGGAGCTGTTTTTT	CASIEAGELFF
TRBV7-8	NA	few	TRBJ1-1	TGTGCCAGCAGCTTAGATTTAGTGGGAACTGAAGCTTTCTTT	CASSLDLVGTEAFF
TRBV12-3/TRBV12-4	NA	NA	TRBJ2-2	TGTGCCAGCAGTACCACCGGGGAGCTGTTTTTT	CASSTTGELFF
TRBV6-6	TRBD1	NA	TRBJ2-7	TGTGCCAGCAGTCAGCCTGACAGGGACTACGAGCAGTACTTC	CASSQPDRDYEQYF
TRBV20-1	NA	NA	TRBJ2-7	TGCAGTGCTAGAGGGACTGGTGCGTTGTACGAGCAGTACTTC	CSARGTGALYEQYF
TRBV28	NA	many	TRBJ1-5	TGTGCCAGCACCTCTAATCAGCCCCAGCATTTT	CASTSNQPQHF